This TCR beta chain is drawn from a study of cytomegalovirus exposure and HLA in healthy donors. Study findings and constraints: Generally TCR sequences proved uncommon, though certain public TCRs appeared in numerous donors. It was about 150 TCR beta chains that were listed as cytomegalovirus-associated.

As to this clone: Its matching antigen is unknown.

The data were produced by immunoSEQ multiplex PCR, yet TCRdb's version contains in-frame clones alone and is incomplete. The sample carries 150,000 to 200,000 clones, over 85% recorded once. The TCR comes from a man in his late teens or twenties in good health and CMV-seropositive. Specimen: PBMCs.

In DNA, the CDR3 is TGTGCCAGCAGCTTATTCTCAGGGGACACTGAAGCTTTCTTT. It encodes CASSLFSGDTEAFF. The V gene is TRBV7-8, the J gene TRBJ1-1; D may be TRBD1 (6 bases). The CDR3 has 14 amino acids. Trimming cost V 2 bases and J 3 bases, with 10 bases left between them. The V gene's germline CDR1 is SGHVS and CDR2 FQNEAQ.